The rows below give T cell receptor beta chains drawn from one sample of a study of shared clonotypes between healthy human individuals. Here immunoSEQ multiplex PCR was the method, and the copy in TCRdb shows in-frame clones only, minus some. The sample has over 2 million clones; over 85% are singletons. The material sequenced was naive CD8+ T cells sorted from blood. These TCRs come from a man younger than 35 in good health. Both conserved end residues are part of each CDR3. The D gene is left open where the match is weak. Expanded clones get a size class; other rows say once, few or many, or leave the size out.

>.|TRBJ2-7|TRBV19|TRBD1
CASSSGTGTYEQYF
TGTGCCAGTAGTTCCGGGACAGGAACCTACGAGCAGTACTTC
>.|TRBJ2-2|TRBV13|TRBD1
CASAGPGQGSGELFF
TGTGCCAGCGCGGGCCCGGGACAGGGATCCGGGGAGCTGTTTTTT
>.|TRBJ2-1|TRBV2|.
CASSLEDEQFF
TGTGCCAGCAGTTTGGAGGACGAGCAGTTCTTC
>.|TRBJ1-1|TRBV6-6|.
CASSSFFGETEAFF
TGTGCCAGCAGCTCCTTTTTTGGGGAGACTGAAGCTTTCTTT
>.|TRBJ2-1|TRBV13|.
CASSFPGSYNEQFF
TGTGCCAGCAGCTTCCCCGGCTCCTACAATGAGCAGTTCTTC
>.|TRBJ1-2|TRBV2|.
CASSEEQPGYTF
TGTGCCAGCAGTGAAGAACAGCCTGGCTACACCTTC
>.|TRBJ1-5|TRBV5-4|.
CASSVKGLAQPQHF
TGTGCCAGCAGCGTTAAGGGGTTAGCACAGCCCCAGCATTTT
>once|TRBJ1-4|TRBV15|.
CATSRAGDEKLFF
TGTGCCACCAGCAGAGCGGGGGATGAAAAACTGTTTTTT
>.|TRBJ2-2|TRBV6-6|TRBD2
CASSLRTSGTGELFF
TGTGCCAGCAGTCTCCGGACTAGCGGCACCGGGGAGCTGTTTTTT
>.|TRBJ1-1|TRBV6-5|.
CASSFTVNTEAFF
TGTGCCAGCAGTTTTACGGTGAACACTGAAGCTTTCTTT
>.|TRBJ1-2|TRBV30|.
CAWRHRETIYGYTF
TGTGCCTGGAGACACAGGGAGACCATATATGGCTACACCTTC
>.|TRBJ2-4|TRBV2|.
CASTDDKNIQYF
TGTGCCAGCACGGACGACAAAAACATTCAGTACTTC